The 2 T cell receptor beta chains below come from one sample, sequenced in a study of human T cells and chemical hapten exposure. Time point: patch test 1, 2 weeks after DPC sensitization. Specified treatment: therapeutic diphenylcyclopropenone sensitization with weekly scalp DPC. MiXCR, run by TCRdb on the RACE reads, gives a single entry per CDR3 protein. This sample yields 350,000 or so distinct CDR3 sequences, of which roughly 6.9% are seen a single time; roughly 7.9% belongs to the top ten. The source material was whole blood, sampled in connection with sensitization to the hapten diphenylcyclopropenone (DPC). These receptors were collected from a woman aged 18-35 years with alopecia areata. Some clones in this sample may be carry-over from other donors' samples.

In the case of this clonotype: One end of the junction varies from germline; a read error may be responsible. V usage is TRBV4-1 and J usage is TRBJ2-7, with TRBD1 matching 7 bases. From germline, CDR1 is MGHRA and CDR2 YSYEKL. CDR3 size: 15 residues. The CDR3 bases are TGCGCCAGCAGCAAAGAGGACAGGTCAGCCTACGAGCAGTACTTC. Encoded protein: CASSKEDRSAYEQYF.

The genes are TRBV12-5 and TRBJ2-7; D may be TRBD1 or TRBD2 (5 bases each). CDR1 is LGHNT, CDR2 FRNRAP, per germline. The CDR3 covers 10 residues. The germline V and J ends were trimmed by 4 bases and 11 bases, with 9 bases remaining between them. CDR3 region: CASGWDRKYF. The CDR3 DNA is TGTGCTAGTGGTTGGGACCGAAAGTACTTC.